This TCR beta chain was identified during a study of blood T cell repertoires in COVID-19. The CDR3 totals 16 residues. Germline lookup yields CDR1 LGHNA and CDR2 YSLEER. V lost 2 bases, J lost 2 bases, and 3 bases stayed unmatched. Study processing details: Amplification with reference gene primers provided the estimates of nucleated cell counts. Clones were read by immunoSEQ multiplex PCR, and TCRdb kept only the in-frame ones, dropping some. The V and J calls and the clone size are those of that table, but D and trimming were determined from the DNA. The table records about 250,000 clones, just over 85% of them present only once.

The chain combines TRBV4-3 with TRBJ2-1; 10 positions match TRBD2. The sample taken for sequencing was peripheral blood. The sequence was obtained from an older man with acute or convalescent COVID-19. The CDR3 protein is CASSQLTSGPYNEQFF. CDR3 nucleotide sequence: TGCGCCAGCAGCCAACTGACTAGCGGGCCCTACAATGAGCAGTTCTTC.